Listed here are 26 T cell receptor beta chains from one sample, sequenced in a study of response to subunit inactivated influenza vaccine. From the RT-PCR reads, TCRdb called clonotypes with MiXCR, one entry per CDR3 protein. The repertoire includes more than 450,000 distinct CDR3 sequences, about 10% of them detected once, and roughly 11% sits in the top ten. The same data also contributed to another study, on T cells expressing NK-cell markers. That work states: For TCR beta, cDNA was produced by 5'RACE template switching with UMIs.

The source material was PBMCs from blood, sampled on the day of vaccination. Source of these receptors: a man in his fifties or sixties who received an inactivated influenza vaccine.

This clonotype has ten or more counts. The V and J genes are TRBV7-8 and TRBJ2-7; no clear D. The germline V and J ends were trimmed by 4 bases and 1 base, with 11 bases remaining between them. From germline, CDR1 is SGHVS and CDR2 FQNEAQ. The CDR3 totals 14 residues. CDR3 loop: CASSSQRVSYEQYF. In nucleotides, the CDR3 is TGTGCCAGCAGCTCCCAGAGAGTTTCCTACGAGCAGTACTTC.

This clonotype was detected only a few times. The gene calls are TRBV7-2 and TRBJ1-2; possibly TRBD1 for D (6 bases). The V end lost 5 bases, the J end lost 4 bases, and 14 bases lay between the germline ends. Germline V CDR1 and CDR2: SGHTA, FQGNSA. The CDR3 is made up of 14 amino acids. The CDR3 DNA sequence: TGTGCCAGCAGCATACAGGGTGAGGTCTATGGCTACACCTTC. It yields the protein CASSIQGEVYGYTF.

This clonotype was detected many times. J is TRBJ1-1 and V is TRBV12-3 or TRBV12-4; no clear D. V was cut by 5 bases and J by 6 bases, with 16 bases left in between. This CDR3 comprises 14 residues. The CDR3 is CASSNSFAGPEAFF. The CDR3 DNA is TGTGCCAGCAGTAATAGCTTCGCCGGTCCTGAAGCTTTCTTT.

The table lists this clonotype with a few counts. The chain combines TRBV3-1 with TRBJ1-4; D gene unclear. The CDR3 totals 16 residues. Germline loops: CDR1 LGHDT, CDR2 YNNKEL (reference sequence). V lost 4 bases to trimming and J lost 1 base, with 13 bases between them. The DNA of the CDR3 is TGTGCCAGCAGCCCCTTCGGGATTAGAACTAATGAAAAACTGTTTTTT. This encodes CASSPFGIRTNEKLFF.

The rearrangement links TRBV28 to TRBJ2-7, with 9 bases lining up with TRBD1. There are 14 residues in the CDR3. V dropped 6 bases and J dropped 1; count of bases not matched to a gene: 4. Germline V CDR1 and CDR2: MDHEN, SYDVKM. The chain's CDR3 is CASRQTGGSYEQYF. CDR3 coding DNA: TGTGCCAGCAGGCAGACAGGGGGATCCTACGAGCAGTACTTC.

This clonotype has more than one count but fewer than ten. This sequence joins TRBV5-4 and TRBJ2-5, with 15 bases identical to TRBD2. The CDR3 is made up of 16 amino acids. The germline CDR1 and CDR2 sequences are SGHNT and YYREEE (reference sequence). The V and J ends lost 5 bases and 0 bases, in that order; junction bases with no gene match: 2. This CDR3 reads CASRGTSGGHQETQYF. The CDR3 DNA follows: TGTGCCAGCAGAGGGACTAGCGGGGGGCACCAAGAGACCCAGTACTTC.

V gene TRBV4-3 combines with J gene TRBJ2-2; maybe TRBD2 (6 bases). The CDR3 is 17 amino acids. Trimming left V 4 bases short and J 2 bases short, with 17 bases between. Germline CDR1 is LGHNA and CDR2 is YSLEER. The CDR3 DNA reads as TGCGCCAGCAGCCCCATAGGAGGGGCCCTTAACACCGGGGAGCTGTTTTTT. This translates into CASSPIGGALNTGELFF.

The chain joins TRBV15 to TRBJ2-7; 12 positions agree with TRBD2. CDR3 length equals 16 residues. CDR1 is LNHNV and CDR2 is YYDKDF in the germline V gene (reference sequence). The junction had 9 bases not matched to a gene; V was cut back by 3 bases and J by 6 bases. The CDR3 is CATSSQTSGRRSEQYF. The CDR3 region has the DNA TGTGCCACCAGCAGCCAGACTAGCGGGAGAAGAAGCGAGCAGTACTTC. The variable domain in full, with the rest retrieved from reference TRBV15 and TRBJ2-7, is DAMVIQNPRYQVTQFGKPVTLSCSQTLNHNVMYWYQQKSSQAPKLLFHYYDKDFNNEADTPDNFQSRRPNTSFCFLDIRSPGLGDTAMYLCATSSQTSGRRSEQYFGPGTRLTVT.

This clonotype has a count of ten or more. CDR3 region: CASSAGTESYEQYF. The CDR3, as DNA: TGTGCCAGCTCCGCCGGGACTGAGTCCTACGAGCAGTACTTC. This chain connects TRBV6-1 to TRBJ2-7, with a possible D match to TRBD2 (6 bases). V was clipped by 8 bases and J by 1 base, with 15 bases between them. The CDR3 covers 14 residues. Germline assignment: CDR1 MNHNS and CDR2 SASEGT.

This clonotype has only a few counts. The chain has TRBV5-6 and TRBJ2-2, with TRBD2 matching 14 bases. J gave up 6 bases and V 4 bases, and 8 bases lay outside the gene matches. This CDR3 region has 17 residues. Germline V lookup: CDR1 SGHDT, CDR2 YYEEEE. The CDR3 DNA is TGTGCCAGCAGCCGAAACCCGGGACTAGCGGGAGCCGGGGAGCTGTTTTTT. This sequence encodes CASSRNPGLAGAGELFF.

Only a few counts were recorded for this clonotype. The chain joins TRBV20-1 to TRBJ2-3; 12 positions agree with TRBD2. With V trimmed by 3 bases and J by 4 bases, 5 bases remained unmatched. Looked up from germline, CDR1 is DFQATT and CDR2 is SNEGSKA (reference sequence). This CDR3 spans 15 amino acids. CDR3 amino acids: CSARATSGRPDTQYF. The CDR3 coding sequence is TGCAGTGCTAGGGCAACTAGCGGGAGGCCAGATACGCAGTATTTT.

CDR3 sequence: CASSLGSGKTYEQYF. In DNA form, the CDR3 reads TGTGCCAGCAGTTTAGGTAGCGGGAAGACCTACGAGCAGTACTTC. The chain uses TRBV27 and TRBJ2-7, with 8 nucleotides matching TRBD2. The CDR3 runs 15 residues. J was trimmed by 2 bases and V by 2 bases; bases with no gene match: 5. Germline CDR1 is MNHEY and CDR2 is SMNVEV (reference sequence).

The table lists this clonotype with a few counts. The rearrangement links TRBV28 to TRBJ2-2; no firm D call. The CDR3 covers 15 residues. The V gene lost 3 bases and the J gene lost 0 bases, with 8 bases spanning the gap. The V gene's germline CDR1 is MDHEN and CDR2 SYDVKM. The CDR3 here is CASSFNRPNTGELFF. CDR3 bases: TGTGCCAGCAGTTTTAATCGCCCGAACACCGGGGAGCTGTTTTTT.

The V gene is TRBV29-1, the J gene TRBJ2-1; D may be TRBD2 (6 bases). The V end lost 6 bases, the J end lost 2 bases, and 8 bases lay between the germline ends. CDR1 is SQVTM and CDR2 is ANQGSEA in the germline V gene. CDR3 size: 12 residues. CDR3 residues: CSVAGTYNEQFF. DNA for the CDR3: TGCAGCGTCGCGGGGACCTACAATGAGCAGTTCTTC.

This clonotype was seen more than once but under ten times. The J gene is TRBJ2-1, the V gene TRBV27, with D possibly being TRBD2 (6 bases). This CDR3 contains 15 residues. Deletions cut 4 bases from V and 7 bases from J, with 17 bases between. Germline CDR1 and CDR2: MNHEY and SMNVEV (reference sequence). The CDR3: CASSSWSIGGNEQFF. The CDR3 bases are TGTGCCAGCAGTTCCTGGTCAATCGGAGGGAATGAGCAGTTCTTC.

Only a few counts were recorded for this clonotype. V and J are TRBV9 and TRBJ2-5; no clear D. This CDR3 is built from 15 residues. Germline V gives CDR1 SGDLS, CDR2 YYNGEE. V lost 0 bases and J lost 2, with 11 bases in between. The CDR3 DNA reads TGTGCCAGCAGCGTAGCACCTAGGTCTCAAGAGACCCAGTACTTC. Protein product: CASSVAPRSQETQYF.

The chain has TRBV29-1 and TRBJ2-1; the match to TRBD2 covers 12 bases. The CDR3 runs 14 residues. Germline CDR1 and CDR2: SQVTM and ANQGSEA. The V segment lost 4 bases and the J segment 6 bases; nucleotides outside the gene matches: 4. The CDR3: CSVGTSGMFNEQFF. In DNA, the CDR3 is TGCAGCGTTGGGACTAGCGGGATGTTCAATGAGCAGTTCTTC.

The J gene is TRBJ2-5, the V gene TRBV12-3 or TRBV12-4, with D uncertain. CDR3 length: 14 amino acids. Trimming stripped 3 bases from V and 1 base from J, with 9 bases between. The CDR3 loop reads CASSFRRRQETQYF. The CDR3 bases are TGTGCCAGCAGTTTCCGGCGACGCCAAGAGACCCAGTACTTC.

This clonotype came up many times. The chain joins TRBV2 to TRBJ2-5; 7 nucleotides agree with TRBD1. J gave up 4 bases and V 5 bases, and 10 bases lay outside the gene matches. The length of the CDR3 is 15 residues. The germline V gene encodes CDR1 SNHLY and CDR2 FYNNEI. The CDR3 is CASSPRTGTAETQYF. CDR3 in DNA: TGTGCCAGCAGTCCCCGGACAGGAACGGCAGAGACCCAGTACTTC.

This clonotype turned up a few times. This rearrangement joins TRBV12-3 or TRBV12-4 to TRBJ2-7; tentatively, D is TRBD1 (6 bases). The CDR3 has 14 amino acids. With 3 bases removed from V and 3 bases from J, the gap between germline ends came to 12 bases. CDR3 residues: CASSFRDTYYEQYF. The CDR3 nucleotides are TGTGCCAGCAGTTTCCGGGACACCTACTACGAGCAGTACTTC.

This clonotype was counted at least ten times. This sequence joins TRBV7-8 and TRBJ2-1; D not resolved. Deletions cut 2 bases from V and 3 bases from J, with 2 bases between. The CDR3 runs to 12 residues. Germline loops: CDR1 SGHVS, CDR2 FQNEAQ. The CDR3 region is CASSLYYNEQFF. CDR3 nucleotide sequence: TGTGCCAGCAGCTTATACTACAATGAGCAGTTCTTC. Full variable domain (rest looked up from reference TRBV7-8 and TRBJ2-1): GAGVSQSPRYKVAKRGQDVALRCDPISGHVSLFWYQQALGQGPEFLTYFQNEAQLDKSGLPSDRFFAERPEGSVSTLKIQRTQQEDSAVYLCASSLYYNEQFFGPGTRLTVL.

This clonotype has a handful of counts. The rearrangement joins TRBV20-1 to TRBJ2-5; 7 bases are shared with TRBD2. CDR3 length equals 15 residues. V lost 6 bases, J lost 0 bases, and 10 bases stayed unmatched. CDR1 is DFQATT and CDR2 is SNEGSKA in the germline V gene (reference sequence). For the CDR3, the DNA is TGCAGTGCCCCTTTGGCGGGGGATAACCAAGAGACCCAGTACTTC. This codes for CSAPLAGDNQETQYF.

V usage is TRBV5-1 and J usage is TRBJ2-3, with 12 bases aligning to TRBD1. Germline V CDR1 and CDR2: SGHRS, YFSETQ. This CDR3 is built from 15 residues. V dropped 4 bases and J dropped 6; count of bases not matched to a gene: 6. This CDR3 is CASSLGTGGVDTQYF. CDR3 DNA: TGCGCCAGCAGCCTCGGGACAGGGGGCGTCGATACGCAGTATTTT.

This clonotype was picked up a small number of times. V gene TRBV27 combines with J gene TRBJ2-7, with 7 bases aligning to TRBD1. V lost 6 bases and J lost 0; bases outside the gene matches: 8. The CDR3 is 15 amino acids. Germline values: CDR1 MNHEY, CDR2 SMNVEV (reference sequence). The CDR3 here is CASRRGQDNSYEQYF. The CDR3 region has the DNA TGTGCCAGCAGAAGAGGACAGGATAACTCCTACGAGCAGTACTTC.

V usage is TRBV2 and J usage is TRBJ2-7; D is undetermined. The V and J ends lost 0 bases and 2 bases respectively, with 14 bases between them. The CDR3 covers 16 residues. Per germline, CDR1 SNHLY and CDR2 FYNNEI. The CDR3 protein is CASSEAPIHLAYEQYF. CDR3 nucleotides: TGTGCCAGCAGTGAAGCGCCCATACACTTAGCCTACGAGCAGTACTTC.

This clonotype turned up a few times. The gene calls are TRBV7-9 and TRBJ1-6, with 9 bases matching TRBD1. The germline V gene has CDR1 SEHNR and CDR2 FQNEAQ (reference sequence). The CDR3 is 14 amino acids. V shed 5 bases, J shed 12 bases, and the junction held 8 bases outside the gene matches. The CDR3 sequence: CASSQGQGVGPLHF. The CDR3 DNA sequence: TGTGCCAGCAGCCAGGGACAGGGAGTTGGACCCCTCCACTTT.